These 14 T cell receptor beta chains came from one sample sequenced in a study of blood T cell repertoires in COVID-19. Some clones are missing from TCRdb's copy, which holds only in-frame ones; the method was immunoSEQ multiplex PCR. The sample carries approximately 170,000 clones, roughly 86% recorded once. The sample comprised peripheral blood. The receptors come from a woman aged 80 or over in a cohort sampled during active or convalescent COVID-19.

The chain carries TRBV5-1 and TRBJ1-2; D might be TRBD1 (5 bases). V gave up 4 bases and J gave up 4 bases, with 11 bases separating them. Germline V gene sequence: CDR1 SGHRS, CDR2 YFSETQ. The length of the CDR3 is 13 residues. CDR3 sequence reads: CASSDRQSYGYTF. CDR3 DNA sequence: TGCGCCAGCAGCGACCGACAGAGCTATGGCTACACCTTC.

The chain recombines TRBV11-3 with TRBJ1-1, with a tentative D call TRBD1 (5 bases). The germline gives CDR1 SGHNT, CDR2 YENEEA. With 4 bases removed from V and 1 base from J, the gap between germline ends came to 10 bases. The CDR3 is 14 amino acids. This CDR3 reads CASSSWRGNTEAFF. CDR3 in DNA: TGTGCCAGCAGCTCGTGGAGGGGGAACACTGAAGCTTTCTTT.

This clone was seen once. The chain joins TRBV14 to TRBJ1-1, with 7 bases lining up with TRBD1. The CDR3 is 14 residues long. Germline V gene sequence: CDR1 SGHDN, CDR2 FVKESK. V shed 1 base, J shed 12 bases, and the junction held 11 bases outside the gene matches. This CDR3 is CASSQVGQARHSFF. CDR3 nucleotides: TGTGCCAGCAGCCAAGTCGGACAGGCCCGGCACTCTTTCTTT.

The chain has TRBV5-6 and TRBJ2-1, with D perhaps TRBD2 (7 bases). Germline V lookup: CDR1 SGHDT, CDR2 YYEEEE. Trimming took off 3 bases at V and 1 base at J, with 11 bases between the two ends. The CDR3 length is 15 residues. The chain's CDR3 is CASSSAGASYNEQFF. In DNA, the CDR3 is TGTGCCAGCAGCTCTGCGGGGGCTTCCTACAATGAGCAGTTCTTC.

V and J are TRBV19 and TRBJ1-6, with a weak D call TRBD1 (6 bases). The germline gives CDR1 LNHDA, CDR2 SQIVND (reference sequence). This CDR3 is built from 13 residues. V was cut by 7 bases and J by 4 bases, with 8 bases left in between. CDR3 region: CASTGTYNSPLHF. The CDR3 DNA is TGTGCCAGTACCGGGACATATAATTCACCCCTCCACTTT.

The CDR3 DNA sequence: TGTGCCAGCAGTTCCCACAGGGGCGAGACCCAGTACTTC. This sequence encodes CASSSHRGETQYF. The chain links TRBV12-3 or TRBV12-4 to TRBJ2-5; 7 positions match TRBD1. V lost 4 bases and J lost 5; bases outside the gene matches: 4. The CDR3 is 13 residues long.

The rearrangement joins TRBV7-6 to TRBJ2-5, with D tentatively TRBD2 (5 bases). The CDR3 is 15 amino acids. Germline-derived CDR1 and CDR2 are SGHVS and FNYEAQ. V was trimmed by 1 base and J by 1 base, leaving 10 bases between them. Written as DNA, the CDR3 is TGTGCCAGCAGCTTAGGTCTCGAGGGCCAAGAGACCCAGTACTTC. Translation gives CASSLGLEGQETQYF.

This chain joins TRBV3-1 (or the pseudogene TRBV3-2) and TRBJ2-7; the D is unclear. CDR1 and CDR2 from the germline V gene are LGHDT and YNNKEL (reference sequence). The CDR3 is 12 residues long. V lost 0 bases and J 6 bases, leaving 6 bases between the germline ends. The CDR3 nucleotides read TGTGCCAGCAGCCAAGAGGGCTCCGAGCAGTACTTC. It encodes CASSQEGSEQYF.

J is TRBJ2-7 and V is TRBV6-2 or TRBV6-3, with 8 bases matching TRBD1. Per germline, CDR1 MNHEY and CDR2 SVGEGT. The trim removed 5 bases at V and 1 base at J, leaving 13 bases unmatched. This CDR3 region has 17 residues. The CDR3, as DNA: TGTGCCAGCAGTCACCTTGGGACAGGCGCGGTGTCCTACGAGCAGTACTTC. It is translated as CASSHLGTGAVSYEQYF.

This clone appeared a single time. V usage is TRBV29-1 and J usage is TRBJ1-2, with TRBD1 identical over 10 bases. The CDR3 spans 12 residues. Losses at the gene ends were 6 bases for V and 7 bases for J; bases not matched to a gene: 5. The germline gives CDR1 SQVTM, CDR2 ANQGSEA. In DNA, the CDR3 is TGCAGCGTGGACGACAGGGGGCCTGGCTACACCTTC. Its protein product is CSVDDRGPGYTF.

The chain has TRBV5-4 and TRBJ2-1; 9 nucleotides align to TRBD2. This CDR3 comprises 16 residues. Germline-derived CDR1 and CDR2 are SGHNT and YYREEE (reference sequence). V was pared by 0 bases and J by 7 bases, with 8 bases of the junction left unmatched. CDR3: CASSLAPSGVENEQFF. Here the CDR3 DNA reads TGTGCCAGCAGCTTGGCCCCTAGCGGGGTAGAGAATGAGCAGTTCTTC.

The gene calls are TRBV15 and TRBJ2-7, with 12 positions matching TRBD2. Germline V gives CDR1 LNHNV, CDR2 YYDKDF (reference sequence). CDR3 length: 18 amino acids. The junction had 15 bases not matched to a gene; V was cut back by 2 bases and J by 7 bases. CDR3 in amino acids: CATSRPGPTSGGSWEQYF. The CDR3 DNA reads TGTGCCACCAGCAGACCCGGCCCCACTAGCGGGGGGAGTTGGGAGCAGTACTTC.

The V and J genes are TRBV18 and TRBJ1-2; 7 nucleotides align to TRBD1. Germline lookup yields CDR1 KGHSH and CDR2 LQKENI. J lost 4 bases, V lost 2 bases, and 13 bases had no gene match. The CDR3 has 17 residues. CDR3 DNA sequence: TGTGCCAGCTCACCAGACCCGAATAGACAGGGTCCCTATGGCTACACCTTC. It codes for CASSPDPNRQGPYGYTF.

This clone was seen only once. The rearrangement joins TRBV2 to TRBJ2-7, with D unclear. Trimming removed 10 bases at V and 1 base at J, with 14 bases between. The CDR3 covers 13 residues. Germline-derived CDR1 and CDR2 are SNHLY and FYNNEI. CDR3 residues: CATSSTGSYEQYV. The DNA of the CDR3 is TGTGCCACAAGCTCGACTGGTTCCTACGAGCAGTACGTC.